A single sample gave rise to the 28 T cell receptor beta chains below, sequenced in a study of T cell changes during pregnancy in multiple sclerosis. The table came from immunoSEQ multiplex PCR; TCRdb's copy has only in-frame clones and leaves some out. The table records about 68,000 clones, approximately 90% of them present only once. The material sequenced was peripheral blood, taken in the second trimester of pregnancy. These receptors came from a female donor in good health, enrolled as a control in a pregnancy study.

This clone was seen a few times. CDR3 region: CASSDEETANEQFF. CDR3 nucleotides: TGTGCCAGCAGTGACGAAGAGACAGCTAATGAGCAGTTCTTC. This rearrangement joins TRBV6-4 to TRBJ2-1; possibly TRBD1 for D (5 bases). Looked up from germline, CDR1 is MRHNA and CDR2 is SNTAGT. The CDR3 spans 14 residues. The V end lost 2 bases, the J end lost 7 bases, and 12 bases lay between the germline ends.

This chain connects TRBV4-3 to TRBJ1-2; D not resolved. The CDR3 runs 13 residues. Germline V gene data show CDR1 as LGHNA and CDR2 as YSLEER. V lost 0 bases to trimming and J lost 7 bases, with 9 bases between them. CDR3 nucleotide sequence: TGCGCCAGCAGCCAAGATCAGGCAGCTGGCTACACCTTC. Protein: CASSQDQAAGYTF.

This chain uses TRBV7-2 with TRBJ2-5, with a tentative D call TRBD2 (6 bases). The V gene lost 5 bases and the J gene lost 4 bases, with 11 bases spanning the gap. Germline V lookup: CDR1 SGHTA, CDR2 FQGNSA. This CDR3 comprises 13 residues. CDR3 amino acids: CASSLTSLETQYF. DNA for the CDR3: TGTGCCAGCAGCCTAACTAGCTTAGAGACCCAGTACTTC.

This clone was detected once. The chain combines TRBV29-1 with TRBJ1-5; TRBD1 agrees at 9 bases. CDR1 is SQVTM, CDR2 ANQGSEA, per germline. Trimming at V came to 4 bases and at J to 5 bases, leaving 6 bases not matched to a gene. The CDR3 totals 14 residues. CDR3 coding DNA: TGCAGCGTTGGGGGACAGGGTCTAGATCAGCCCCAGCATTTT. Its protein is CSVGGQGLDQPQHF.

This clone was seen just once. The gene calls are TRBV11-2 and TRBJ2-7; 10 positions agree with TRBD1. The CDR3 runs 15 residues. Germline assignment: CDR1 SGHAT and CDR2 FQNNGV. The V gene end was trimmed by 6 bases and the J gene end by 0 bases; junction bases not matched to a gene: 5. CDR3 amino acids: CASRRGQGSSYEQYF. The CDR3 DNA is TGTGCCAGCAGACGGGGACAGGGGAGCTCCTACGAGCAGTACTTC.

The V gene is TRBV5-4, the J gene TRBJ2-7, with 8 nucleotides matching TRBD2. J was trimmed by 0 bases and V by 7 bases; bases with no gene match: 6. There are 14 residues in the CDR3. Germline V CDR1 and CDR2: SGHNT, YYREEE (reference sequence). This chain's CDR3 is CASSPGGFSYEQYF. The CDR3 DNA is TGTGCCAGCTCCCCGGGGGGGTTCTCCTACGAGCAGTACTTC.

The rearrangement links TRBV27 to TRBJ2-7; TRBD2 is a possible D gene (6 bases). CDR3 length: 12 residues. Germline CDR1 is MNHEY and CDR2 is SMNVEV (reference sequence). Trimming took off 5 bases at V and 6 bases at J, with 11 bases between the two ends. CDR3 protein: CASSEEGLEQYF. The CDR3 nucleotides are TGTGCCAGCAGTGAGGAGGGGCTCGAGCAGTACTTC.

The chain employs TRBV18 and TRBJ2-4, with 7 bases lining up with TRBD1. The germline gives CDR1 KGHSH, CDR2 LQKENI. The CDR3 is made up of 13 amino acids. Trimming cost V 2 bases and J 5 bases; bases outside gene matches: 0. CDR3 nucleotides: TGTGCCAGCTCACCAGGGACAGAAAACATTCAGTACTTC. Translation gives CASSPGTENIQYF. The full variable domain, its missing parts supplied by reference TRBV18 and TRBJ2-4, is NAGVMQNPRHLVRRRGQEARLRCSPMKGHSHVYWYRQLPEEGLKFMVYLQKENIIDESGMPKERFSAEFPKEGPSILRIQQVVRGDSAAYFCASSPGTENIQYFGAGTRLSVL.

This clone was seen only once. This chain joins TRBV18 and TRBJ1-1, with no clear D. V was trimmed by 2 bases and J by 3 bases, leaving 10 bases between them. CDR1 and CDR2 from the germline V gene are KGHSH and LQKENI. The CDR3 is 14 residues long. CDR3 in DNA: TGTGCCAGCTCACCAAGGGAGGGCGACACTGAAGCTTTCTTT. Its translation is CASSPREGDTEAFF.

CDR3 nucleotide sequence: TGTGCCTGGAGTACTACCGGGACACCAGAGACCCAGTACTTC. Amino acid sequence: CAWSTTGTPETQYF. V is TRBV30 and J is TRBJ2-5; a possible D gene is TRBD1 (6 bases). This CDR3 has 14 residues. With 2 bases removed from V and 4 bases from J, the gap between germline ends came to 14 bases. From germline, CDR1 is GTSNPN and CDR2 SVGIG (reference sequence).

The rearrangement links TRBV19 to TRBJ2-1; no clear D gene. Germline-derived CDR1 and CDR2 are LNHDA and SQIVND (reference sequence). This CDR3 contains 14 residues. Trimming removed 4 bases from V and 4 bases from J, with 11 bases in between. In nucleotides, the CDR3 is TGTGCCAGTAGTACGGCTAGTGGGTACAATGAGCAGTTCTTC. It is translated as CASSTASGYNEQFF.

The chain employs TRBV9 and TRBJ2-7; 10 bases line up with TRBD2. Germline V gene data show CDR1 as SGDLS and CDR2 as YYNGEE. With 3 bases clipped from V and 3 bases from J, the junction kept 6 bases outside the gene matches. This CDR3 spans 15 amino acids. DNA for the CDR3: TGTGCCAGCAGCGCGAAGCGGGAGGGCCGCTACGAGCAGTACTTC. Translating it yields CASSAKREGRYEQYF. The complete variable domain, with remaining parts taken from reference TRBV9 and TRBJ2-7, reads DSGVTQTPKHLITATGQRVTLRCSPRSGDLSVYWYQQSLDQGLQFLIQYYNGEERAKGNILERFSAQQFPDLHSELNLSSLELGDSALYFCASSAKREGRYEQYFGPGTRLTVT.

This chain connects TRBV5-4 to TRBJ1-3, with D maybe TRBD1 (6 bases). Germline V gene lookup returns CDR1 SGHNT and CDR2 YYREEE (reference sequence). Trimming took off 4 bases at V and 3 bases at J, with 11 bases between the two ends. The CDR3 runs to 14 residues. CDR3 residues: CASSLRDIGNTIYF. The CDR3, as DNA: TGTGCCAGCAGCCTCCGGGACATTGGAAACACCATATATTTT. The full variable domain, its missing parts supplied by reference TRBV5-4 and TRBJ1-3, is ETGVTQSPTHLIKTRGQQVTLRCSSQSGHNTVSWYQQALGQGPQFIFQYYREEENGRGNFPPRFSGLQFPNYSSELNVNALELDDSALYLCASSLRDIGNTIYFGEGSWLTVV.

The rearrangement uses TRBV4-2 and TRBJ2-3, with 13 bases aligning to TRBD2. Germline-derived CDR1 and CDR2 are LGHNA and YNFKEQ. The V gene end was trimmed by 0 bases and the J gene end by 8 bases; junction bases not matched to a gene: 2. This CDR3 spans 15 amino acids. CDR3 coding DNA: TGTGCCAGCAGCCAAGATACTAGCGGGGGGGCTACGCAGTATTTT. It translates to CASSQDTSGGATQYF.

The J gene is TRBJ2-1, the V gene TRBV19, with 11 bases lining up with TRBD2. Looked up from germline, CDR1 is LNHDA and CDR2 is SQIVND (reference sequence). V trimming: 5 bases; J trimming: 6 bases; junction bases outside the gene matches: 18. The CDR3 is 19 amino acids. The CDR3 region is CASSGAAGASSGRFNEQFF. The CDR3 DNA sequence: TGTGCCAGTAGTGGGGCGGCGGGGGCTTCTAGCGGGAGGTTCAATGAGCAGTTCTTC.

V usage is TRBV5-1 and J usage is TRBJ2-1; 8 bases fit TRBD2. Germline assignment: CDR1 SGHRS and CDR2 YFSETQ. V dropped 3 bases and J dropped 6; count of bases not matched to a gene: 8. The CDR3 has 15 residues. In DNA, the CDR3 is TGCGCCAGCAGCTATAGCGGGGCATCGCCCAATGAGCAGTTCTTC. This encodes CASSYSGASPNEQFF. Variable domain in full (rest from reference TRBV5-1 and TRBJ2-1): KAGVTQTPRYLIKTRGQQVTLSCSPISGHRSVSWYQQTPGQGLQFLFEYFSETQRNKGNFPGRFSGRQFSNSRSEMNVSTLELGDSALYLCASSYSGASPNEQFFGPGTRLTVL.

V and J are TRBV28 and TRBJ1-3, with 9 bases lining up with TRBD1. The V segment lost 2 bases and the J segment 6 bases; nucleotides outside the gene matches: 8. CDR1 and CDR2 (germline): MDHEN, SYDVKM. The CDR3 is 16 amino acids. CDR3 nucleotides: TGTGCCAGCAGTTTACCCGGGACAGGGAGAGTAAACACCATATATTTT. Its protein is CASSLPGTGRVNTIYF.

This chain joins TRBV4-2 and TRBJ1-1; D is unresolved. The CDR3 spans 16 residues. Germline V gene data show CDR1 as LGHNA and CDR2 as YNFKEQ. Trimming removed 3 bases at V and 4 bases at J, with 18 bases between. CDR3 DNA sequence: TGTGCCAGCAGCCACCGCGGGGAAGGACGGGGCACTGAAGCTTTCTTT. It codes for CASSHRGEGRGTEAFF.

J is TRBJ2-3 and V is TRBV5-1, with 7 bases that match TRBD1. V lost 2 bases and J lost 3; bases outside the gene matches: 9. The CDR3 is made up of 16 amino acids. Germline V gives CDR1 SGHRS, CDR2 YFSETQ. The CDR3 sequence is CASSFRPGQLTDTQYF. Here the CDR3 DNA reads TGCGCCAGCAGCTTCCGGCCGGGACAGCTGACAGATACGCAGTATTTT.

This chain joins TRBV6-1 and TRBJ2-1, with D perhaps matching TRBD1 (6 bases). Germline CDR1 is MNHNS and CDR2 is SASEGT. The CDR3 totals 14 residues. Trimming took off 8 bases at V and 0 bases at J, with 11 bases between the two ends. The CDR3 DNA reads TGTGCCAGCGGATTACAGGGCTCCTACAATGAGCAGTTCTTC. It encodes CASGLQGSYNEQFF.

J is TRBJ1-1 and V is TRBV6-4, with D unresolved. V gave up 6 bases and J gave up 0 bases, with 11 bases separating them. CDR1 MRHNA and CDR2 SNTAGT come from the germline V gene. This CDR3 has 14 amino acids. CDR3 sequence (DNA): TGTGCCAGCAGCCCAGGCATCATGAACACTGAAGCTTTCTTT. Translated, it gives CASSPGIMNTEAFF.

CDR3 sequence reads: CASSSTGGNNQPQHF. The CDR3 coding sequence is TGTGCCAGCTCGTCGACAGGGGGCAACAATCAGCCCCAGCATTTT. J is TRBJ1-5 and V is TRBV18, with 10 bases fitting TRBD1. CDR3 length: 15 residues. Germline values: CDR1 KGHSH, CDR2 LQKENI. Trimming at V came to 6 bases and at J to 3 bases, leaving 5 bases not matched to a gene. Looking up the rest from reference TRBV18 and TRBJ1-5 gives the full variable domain: NAGVMQNPRHLVRRRGQEARLRCSPMKGHSHVYWYRQLPEEGLKFMVYLQKENIIDESGMPKERFSAEFPKEGPSILRIQQVVRGDSAAYFCASSSTGGNNQPQHFGDGTRLSIL.

This clone came up once. The chain joins TRBV27 to TRBJ1-6; 7 nucleotides line up with TRBD1. Germline loops: CDR1 MNHEY, CDR2 SMNVEV (reference sequence). CDR3 length: 15 amino acids. J was trimmed by 14 bases and V by 10 bases; bases with no gene match: 20. Here the CDR3 reads CATQSLRQGESALHF. The CDR3 DNA is TGTGCCACCCAAAGTTTGCGACAGGGAGAAAGCGCCCTCCACTTT.

V usage is TRBV7-3 and J usage is TRBJ2-1; possibly TRBD2 for D (6 bases). The CDR3 has 16 residues. CDR1 and CDR2 (germline): SGHTA, FQGTGA. V was pared by 5 bases and J by 7 bases, with 21 bases between. The chain's CDR3 is CASSPLGGRTGNEQFF. CDR3 sequence (DNA): TGTGCCAGCAGCCCGTTAGGAGGGAGAACTGGGAATGAGCAGTTCTTC.

The CDR3 nucleotides are TGTGCCAGCAGCCATGGGCAAGGCACCATATATTTT. It yields the protein CASSHGQGTIYF. The rearrangement uses TRBV7-9 and TRBJ1-3; no clear D. Deletions cut 5 bases from V and 9 bases from J, with 11 bases between. Per germline, CDR1 SEHNR and CDR2 FQNEAQ (reference sequence). This CDR3 comprises 12 residues.

V gene TRBV30 combines with J gene TRBJ1-1, with 8 bases fitting TRBD1. Trimming took 4 bases from V and 1 from J; bases not matched to a gene: 8. This CDR3 is 15 amino acids long. Looked up from germline, CDR1 is GTSNPN and CDR2 is SVGIG (reference sequence). CDR3 in amino acids: CAWTYWDRRNTEAFF. The CDR3, as DNA: TGTGCCTGGACCTACTGGGACAGGAGGAACACTGAAGCTTTCTTT.

The CDR3 DNA is TGTGCCAGCAGTTACTCTCCGGGTCAGCCCCAGCATTTT. Translating gives CASSYSPGQPQHF. V and J are TRBV6-5 and TRBJ1-5; D is uncertain. The V end was cut by 0 bases, the J end by 6 bases, with 6 bases between. The CDR3 totals 13 residues. Germline CDR1 MNHEY, CDR2 SVGAGI.

The CDR3 sequence is CASSQDQDTAYEQYF. The CDR3 DNA sequence: TGCGCCAGCAGCCAAGATCAGGACACCGCCTACGAGCAGTACTTC. The chain is built from TRBV4-3 and TRBJ2-7, with D perhaps TRBD1 (5 bases). The CDR3 runs 15 residues. Germline-derived CDR1 and CDR2 are LGHNA and YSLEER. V lost 0 bases and J lost 2, with 11 bases in between.